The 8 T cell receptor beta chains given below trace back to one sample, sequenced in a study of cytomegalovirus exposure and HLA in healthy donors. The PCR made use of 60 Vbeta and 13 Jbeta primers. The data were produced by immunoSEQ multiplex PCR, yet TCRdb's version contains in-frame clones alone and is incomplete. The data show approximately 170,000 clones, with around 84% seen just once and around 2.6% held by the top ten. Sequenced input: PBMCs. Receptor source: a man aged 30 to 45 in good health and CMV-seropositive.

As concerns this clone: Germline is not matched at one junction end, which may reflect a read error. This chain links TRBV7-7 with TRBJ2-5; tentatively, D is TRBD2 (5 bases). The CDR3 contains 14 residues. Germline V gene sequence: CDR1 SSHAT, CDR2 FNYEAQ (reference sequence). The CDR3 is CASSLSGFQETQYF. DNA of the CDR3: TGTGCTAGCAGCTTAAGCGGCTTCCAAGAGACCCAGTACTTC.

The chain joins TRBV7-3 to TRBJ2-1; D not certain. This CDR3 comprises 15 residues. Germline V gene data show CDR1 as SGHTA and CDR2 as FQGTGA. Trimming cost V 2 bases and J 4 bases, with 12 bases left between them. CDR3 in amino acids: CASSLYGVGYNEQFF. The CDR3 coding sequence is TGTGCCAGCAGCTTATACGGAGTCGGATACAATGAGCAGTTCTTC.

CDR3: CATRDRAYNEQFF. CDR3 coding DNA: TGTGCCACCCGGGACAGGGCTTACAATGAGCAGTTCTTC. This chain uses TRBV15 with TRBJ2-1, with 9 positions matching TRBD1. Germline V lookup: CDR1 LNHNV, CDR2 YYDKDF (reference sequence). J was trimmed by 4 bases and V by 8 bases; bases with no gene match: 3. The CDR3 runs to 13 residues.

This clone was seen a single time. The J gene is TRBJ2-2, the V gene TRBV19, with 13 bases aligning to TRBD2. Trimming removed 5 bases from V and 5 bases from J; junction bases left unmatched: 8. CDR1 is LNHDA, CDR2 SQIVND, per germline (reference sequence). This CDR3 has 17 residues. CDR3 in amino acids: CASSPGLAGARTGELFF. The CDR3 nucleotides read TGTGCCAGTAGTCCCGGACTAGCGGGAGCTCGGACCGGGGAGCTGTTTTTT.

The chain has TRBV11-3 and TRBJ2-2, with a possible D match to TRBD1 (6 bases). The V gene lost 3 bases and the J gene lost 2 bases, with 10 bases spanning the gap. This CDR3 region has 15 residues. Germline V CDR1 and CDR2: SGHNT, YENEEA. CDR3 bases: TGTGCCAGCAGCTTGGGACACATAAACACCGGGGAGCTGTTTTTT. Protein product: CASSLGHINTGELFF.

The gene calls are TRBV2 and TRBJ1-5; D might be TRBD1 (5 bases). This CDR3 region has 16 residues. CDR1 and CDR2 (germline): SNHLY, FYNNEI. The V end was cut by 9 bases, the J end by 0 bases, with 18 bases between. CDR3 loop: CASAREGPHSNQPQHF. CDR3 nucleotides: TGTGCCAGTGCTAGGGAGGGGCCACATAGCAATCAGCCCCAGCATTTT.

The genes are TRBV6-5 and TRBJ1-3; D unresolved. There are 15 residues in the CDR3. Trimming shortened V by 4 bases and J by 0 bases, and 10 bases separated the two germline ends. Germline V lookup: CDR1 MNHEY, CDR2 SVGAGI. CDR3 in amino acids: CASSFTSASGNTIYF. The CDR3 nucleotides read TGTGCCAGCAGTTTTACAAGCGCCTCTGGAAACACCATATATTTT.

The CDR3 nucleotides are TGTGCCAGCAGTGAGACAGGGGGCGCCCGGGAGACCCAGTACTTC. The encoded protein is CASSETGGARETQYF. The chain couples TRBV25-1 to TRBJ2-5, with 10 nucleotides matching TRBD1. The CDR3 is made up of 15 amino acids. The germline V gene has CDR1 MGHDK and CDR2 SYGVNS. Trimming took 3 bases from V and 5 from J; bases not matched to a gene: 6.